Shown below are 16 T cell receptor beta chains from a single sample sequenced in a study of T-cell memory formation after mild COVID-19. TCRdb independently ran MiXCR on the 5' RACE reads; one entry per CDR3 protein. The sample yields 68,000 or so distinct CDR3 sequences, 16% seen once. The sample taken for sequencing was PBMCs or a T cell subset sorted from them (not recorded which). These receptor sequences come from an adult woman who had mild COVID-19 (a few samples of this study predate the infection). Cell type and time point are not known.

CDR3 DNA sequence: TGTGCCAGCAGCCCGACAGGGCAAAACATTCAGTACTTC. This encodes CASSPTGQNIQYF. The rearrangement uses TRBV12-3 or TRBV12-4 and TRBJ2-4, with 7 bases matching TRBD1. V lost 6 bases to trimming and J lost 5 bases; unmatched junction nucleotides: 4. This CDR3 has 13 amino acids.

This clonotype was counted only a few times. The chain uses TRBV27 and TRBJ2-1, with 11 bases aligning to TRBD2. Germline V gene lookup returns CDR1 MNHEY and CDR2 SMNVEV (reference sequence). This CDR3 has 15 amino acids. V trimming: 3 bases; J trimming: 9 bases; junction bases outside the gene matches: 7. The DNA of the CDR3 is TGTGCCAGCAGTTTTTCGACTAGCGGGGTGGTTGAGCAGTTCTTC. Amino acid sequence: CASSFSTSGVVEQFF.

This clonotype was detected only a few times. The J gene is TRBJ2-1, the V gene TRBV9; 7 nucleotides agree with TRBD2. This CDR3 contains 15 residues. The V segment lost 0 bases and the J segment 1 base; nucleotides outside the gene matches: 1. Germline loops: CDR1 SGDLS, CDR2 YYNGEE. DNA of the CDR3: TGTGCCAGCAGCGTAGGGGGGGGATCCTACAATGAGCAGTTCTTC. Amino acids: CASSVGGGSYNEQFF.

This clonotype appeared a few times. The CDR3 loop is CASSDETSGEQFF. The CDR3 DNA reads as TGTGCCAGTAGTGACGAGACTAGCGGTGAGCAGTTCTTC. The chain combines TRBV19 with TRBJ2-1; 9 bases line up with TRBD2. The V gene's germline CDR1 is LNHDA and CDR2 SQIVND (reference sequence). CDR3 size: 13 residues. The V segment lost 5 bases and the J segment 9 bases; nucleotides outside the gene matches: 5.

The rearrangement links TRBV5-1 to TRBJ2-2, with 7 bases aligning to TRBD1. From germline, CDR1 is SGHRS and CDR2 YFSETQ. The CDR3 sequence is 17 residues long. Trimming took 2 bases from V and 0 from J; bases not matched to a gene: 7. DNA of the CDR3: TGCGCCAGCAGCTTCGGGACAGCCACTGCGAACACCGGGGAGCTGTTTTTT. Protein product: CASSFGTATANTGELFF.

The rearrangement links TRBV20-1 to TRBJ2-7; 9 positions agree with TRBD1. This CDR3 region has 12 residues. Germline V gene data show CDR1 as DFQATT and CDR2 as SNEGSKA (reference sequence). The V gene end was trimmed by 3 bases and the J gene end by 4 bases; junction bases not matched to a gene: 1. The CDR3 region has the DNA TGCAGTGCTAGCGGACAGGGGTACGAGCAGTACTTC. This translates into CSASGQGYEQYF.

This clonotype was seen more than once but under ten times. The gene calls are TRBV7-9 and TRBJ1-5; no reliable D call. The CDR3 loop spans 16 amino acids. From germline, CDR1 is SEHNR and CDR2 FQNEAQ (reference sequence). V lost 5 bases and J 1 base, leaving 15 bases between the germline ends. The DNA of the CDR3 is TGTGCCAGCAGCCCCGGGGAGGGCTCGAGCAATCAGCCCCAGCATTTT. Encoded protein: CASSPGEGSSNQPQHF.

CDR3 nucleotides: TGTGCCAGCAGCTTTTTGACAGGGGGCGGTACTGAAGCTTTCTTT. It is translated as CASSFLTGGGTEAFF. The rearrangement uses TRBV7-3 and TRBJ1-1; 10 bases match TRBD1. The CDR3 spans 15 residues. J lost 5 bases, V lost 3 bases, and 6 bases had no gene match. Germline lookup yields CDR1 SGHTA and CDR2 FQGTGA.

This rearrangement joins TRBV5-1 to TRBJ1-5; the D is unclear. The CDR3 has 13 residues. Germline V CDR1 and CDR2: SGHRS, YFSETQ. V lost 1 base and J lost 3, with 5 bases in between. This CDR3 is CASSLSDNQPQHF. The CDR3 DNA is TGCGCCAGCAGCTTGTCGGACAATCAGCCCCAGCATTTT.

This clonotype turned up a few times. The V and J genes are TRBV11-2 and TRBJ2-1; no clear D gene. Trimming removed 5 bases at V and 6 bases at J, with 17 bases between. CDR1 and CDR2 (germline): SGHAT, FQNNGV. The CDR3 consists of 15 residues. The CDR3 region has the DNA TGTGCCAGCAGCCCGTACTTTGGGAACTTCAATGAGCAGTTCTTC. It is translated as CASSPYFGNFNEQFF.

The chain couples TRBV29-1 to TRBJ1-1, with D uncertain. This CDR3 region has 10 residues. Deletions cut 6 bases from V and 8 bases from J, with 10 bases between. Germline values: CDR1 SQVTM, CDR2 ANQGSEA. This chain's CDR3 is CSVVTREAFF. DNA of the CDR3: TGCAGCGTCGTTACAAGGGAAGCTTTCTTT.

There are many counts of this clonotype. The chain carries TRBV6-6 and TRBJ2-7; D gene uncertain. The CDR3 runs 13 residues. The germline gives CDR1 MNHNY, CDR2 SVGAGI (reference sequence). Trimming left V 6 bases short and J 7 bases short, with 16 bases between. CDR3 sequence: CASRPGLVWEQYF. In nucleotides, the CDR3 is TGTGCCAGCAGACCGGGCCTGGTGTGGGAGCAGTACTTC.

V usage is TRBV20-1 and J usage is TRBJ1-3; 7 positions match TRBD1. Germline V gene data show CDR1 as DFQATT and CDR2 as SNEGSKA (reference sequence). Losses at the gene ends were 6 bases for V and 0 bases for J; bases not matched to a gene: 11. The CDR3 is 16 amino acids. DNA for the CDR3: TGCAGTGCGACTTCCGGGACAGATAGCTCTGGAAACACCATATATTTT. Encoded protein: CSATSGTDSSGNTIYF.

The chain links TRBV15 to TRBJ2-1; 9 bases agree with TRBD2. The V gene's germline CDR1 is LNHNV and CDR2 YYDKDF (reference sequence). The CDR3 has 15 amino acids. V was pared by 1 base and J by 4 bases, with 2 bases of the junction left unmatched. The CDR3 region is CATSRGAGGYNEQFF. In DNA form, the CDR3 reads TGTGCCACCAGCAGAGGGGCGGGAGGGTACAATGAGCAGTTCTTC.

CDR3: CASNGPSSYEQYV. CDR3 in DNA: TGTGCCAGCAACGGGCCGAGCTCCTACGAGCAGTACGTC. The chain joins TRBV2 to TRBJ2-7; D not resolved. Germline-derived CDR1 and CDR2 are SNHLY and FYNNEI. The CDR3 length is 13 residues. V was clipped by 7 bases and J by 0 bases, with 10 bases between them.

The chain uses TRBV7-9 and TRBJ1-1, with D unresolved. With 2 bases removed from V and 1 base from J, the gap between germline ends came to 8 bases. CDR1 is SEHNR and CDR2 is FQNEAQ in the germline V gene (reference sequence). The CDR3 totals 14 residues. CDR3 amino acids: CASSLSSGNTEAFF. CDR3 in DNA: TGTGCCAGCAGCTTAAGTAGCGGGAACACTGAAGCTTTCTTT.